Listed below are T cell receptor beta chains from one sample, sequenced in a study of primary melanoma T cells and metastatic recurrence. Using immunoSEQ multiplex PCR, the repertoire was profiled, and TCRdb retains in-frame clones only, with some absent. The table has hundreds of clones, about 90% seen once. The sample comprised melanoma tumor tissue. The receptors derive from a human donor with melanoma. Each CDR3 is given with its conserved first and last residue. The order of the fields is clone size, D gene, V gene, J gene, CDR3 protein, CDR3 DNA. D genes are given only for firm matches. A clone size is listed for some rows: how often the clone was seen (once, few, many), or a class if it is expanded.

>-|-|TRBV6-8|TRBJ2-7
CASSYYESYEQYF
TGTGCCAGCAGTTACTACGAATCCTACGAGCAGTACTTC
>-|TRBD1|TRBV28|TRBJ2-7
CASSSGQGVHEQYF
TGTGCCAGCAGTTCAGGACAGGGTGTCCACGAGCAGTACTTC
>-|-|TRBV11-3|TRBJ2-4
CASSSSSTVAKNIQYF
TGTGCCAGCAGCTCCTCCTCGACAGTAGCCAAAAACATTCAGTATTTC
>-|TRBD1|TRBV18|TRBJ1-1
CASSLRGQGQNTEAFF
TGTGCCAGCTCACTACGGGGACAGGGACAGAACACTGAAGCTTTCTTT
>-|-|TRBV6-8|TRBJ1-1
CASSSRWTEAFF
TGTGCCAGCAGTTCTCGTTGGACTGAAGCTTTCTTT
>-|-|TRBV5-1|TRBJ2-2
CASSWAGQNTGELFF
TGCGCCAGCAGCTGGGCGGGGCAAAACACCGGGGAGCTGTTTTTT
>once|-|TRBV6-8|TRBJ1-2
CASSYSDRNPYGYTF
TGTGCCAGCAGTTACAGCGATCGAAACCCCTATGGCTACACCTTC
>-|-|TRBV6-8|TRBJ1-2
CASSYSTVKDGYTF
TGTGCCAGCAGTTACTCGACGGTGAAGGACGGCTACACCTTC
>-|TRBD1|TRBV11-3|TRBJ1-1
CASSSGQGETEAFF
TGTGCCAGCAGCTCGGGACAGGGAGAGACTGAAGCTTTCTTT
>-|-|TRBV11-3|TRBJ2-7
CASSALGQGQNEQYF
TGTGCCAGCAGCGCCCTGGGCCAGGGGCAAAACGAGCAGTACTTC
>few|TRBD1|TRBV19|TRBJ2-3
CASSKGASTDTQYF
TGTGCCAGTAGTAAGGGGGCGAGCACAGATACGCAGTATTTT
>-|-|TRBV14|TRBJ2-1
CASSLNNEQFF
TGTGCCAGCAGCCTGAACAATGAGCAGTTCTTC
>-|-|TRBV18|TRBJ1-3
CASSPGVTAGNTIYF
TGTGCCAGCTCACCTGGCGTTACAGCCGGCAACACCATATATTTT
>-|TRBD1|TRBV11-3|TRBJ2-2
CASSLVARGMPGELFF
TGTGCCAGCAGCTTAGTAGCCAGGGGGATGCCCGGGGAGCTGTTTTTT
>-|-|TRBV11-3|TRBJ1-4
CASSSPWGRDEKLFF
TGTGCCAGCAGCTCCCCATGGGGGCGAGATGAAAAACTGTTTTTT
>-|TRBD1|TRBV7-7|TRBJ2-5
CASSQGWGTGGVAETQYF
TGTGCCAGCAGCCAGGGGTGGGGGACAGGGGGAGTCGCGGAGACCCAGTACTTC